This entry concerns a single T cell receptor beta chain. Its antigen is unknown. Some clones are missing from TCRdb's copy, which holds only in-frame ones; the method was immunoSEQ multiplex PCR. This repertoire shows 2 million to 2.5 million clones, roughly 94% found once; its top ten account for roughly 0.13%. This sample is part of a study of shared clonotypes between healthy human individuals. Turning to the study itself: Three plates were used per donor for CD4 naive, three for CD4 memory, two for CD8 naive and one for CD8 memory.

The donor population consisted of healthy HIV-negative adults with no recent acute infections or vaccinations. Study-level points and caveats: The study found about 4.6% of naive CD4 clonotypes shared across a few donors. The authors expected sequencing depth to affect clonotype sharing among donors.

Germline-derived CDR1 and CDR2 are ENHRY and SYGVKD. This CDR3 has 14 amino acids. V was trimmed by 3 bases and J by 0 bases, leaving 8 bases between them. This sequence originates from a man in his late teens or twenties in good health. The specimen sequenced was naive CD4+ T cells sorted from blood. Subset here: CD45RA+ positively selected. The rearrangement uses TRBV10-3 and TRBJ1-1; D uncertain. The DNA for the CDR3 is TGTGCCATCAGTGATGAAGGGTTGAACACTGAAGCTTTCTTT. Translating gives CAISDEGLNTEAFF.